This T cell receptor (beta chain) was obtained from a study of shared clonotypes between healthy human individuals (dated by TCRdb to between 2020 and 2021). Background on the whole study: A few men and two women, aged 18 to 49 years, made up the cohort. To estimate repertoire size and how much clonotype sharing occurs between individuals, the study deeply sequenced the blood TCR repertoires of five healthy adults. Each donor's leukapheresis produced roughly between roughly 0.94 and 9.5 billion PBMCs. Different laboratories and diverse techniques were used to prepare libraries and sequence TCR repertoires, to increase sequencing depth and limit assay-specific biases. Per donor, three plates each were used for CD4 naive and CD4 memory, two for CD8 naive, and one for CD8 memory. What the research found in general, with its limitations: Sampling was limited to blood, and TCR repertoires in tissue likely differ from TCR repertoires in blood. Compared with non-shared clonotypes, the clonotypes found in all four sorted-subset donors had higher generation probabilities. Because the study included only a small number of donors, the genetic and exposure-history diversity represented was limited. Pairwise subsampling led to the expectation that sequencing depth would affect the degree of clonotype sharing among donors. Incomplete sequencing was indicated by rarefaction of sorted-subset datasets, despite the large sequencing depth. Estimated clonotype richness was generally larger for naive than for memory subsets. Sharing across a handful of donors was observed for about 5% of naive CD4, 3.5% of naive CD8, over 2% of memory CD4, and less than 0.45% of memory CD8 clonotypes.

With regard to this clone: Its antigen is currently not known. Base qualities were left out, and no much larger clone turns up one base away.

Its CDR3 holds 11 amino acids, cysteine through phenylalanine. Kept here is only the CDR3 DNA, which spans 33 bases and is read in frame from base 1. Trimming accounts for 6 bases at V and 10 bases at J, while the number of junction bases matched to no gene is 2. The germline V gene provides CDR1 SNHLY and CDR2 FYNNEI. Using the deep immunoSEQ assay, TCR CDR3 regions were amplified from genomic DNA by multiplex PCR. For each cell subset, the extracted genomic DNA was distributed evenly across all wells of several immunoSEQ 96-well plates, and each plate served as one replicate. Each replicate PCR for sorted subsets received roughly 200 ng genomic DNA, equal to about 30,000 T cell genomes. Purified libraries were quantified with a Qubit 3.0 fluorometer, sized on a Bioanalyzer 2100, and re-quantified with the KAPA Library Quantification kit. A separate single-read 150-cycle Illumina NextSeq 550 flow cell was used to sequence each immunoSEQ 96-well plate. In the authors' own workflow: Because only junctional sequences without quality scores were contained in the immunoSEQ output, filtering matching that applied to full-length reads could not be performed. Sequences were annotated with PyIR, a Python wrapper for IgBLAST v1.9, using IMGT germline references to assign V/J genes and CDR3. Reads with weak V/J assignments (E-value above 1e-6), missing CDR3, stop codons, out-of-frame junctions, or ambiguous translated residues were removed. V3J clonotypes were defined as sequences sharing an identical inferred V gene, J gene, and CDR3 amino acid sequence. The percentage overlap between two repertoires was calculated by dividing the number of shared unique clonotypes by the size of the smaller repertoire. Three approaches were used to assess repertoire richness: RTK rarefaction, the Chao1 estimator, and Recon v2.1 estimates of unobserved clonotypes. Generation probabilities for all TCRbeta clonotypes obtained by the gDNA method from a few donors were computed using OLGA. TCRdb provides this immuneACCESS table in a form limited to in-frame rearrangements. Some clones are lacking; in checked studies, under half of them reflect an unresolved V gene, and why the rest are absent is not known. V and J calls and clone size follow that table, whereas D and trimming were derived from the DNA. The sample contains about 2,500,000 clones, approximately 92% of them found a single time. Around 0.15% of the sample is taken by the ten largest.

The donors were healthy, HIV-negative adults who had no recently reported acute infections or vaccinations. All donors were Caucasian adults living in Nashville, Tennessee, USA. CD4+ T cells were enriched by magnetic negative selection, after which naive cells were positively selected on CD45RA and the negative fraction was taken as the memory subset. Blood was obtained by leukapheresis, after which PBMCs were separated by Ficoll-Histopaque density gradient centrifugation and cryopreserved in liquid nitrogen vapor phase. Analytical flow cytometry was used to check the purity and quantity of every magnetically sorted T cell population. Genomic DNA was isolated from every sorted fraction and measured by UV absorbance on a Nanodrop 2000c.

Recombination linked TRBV2 to TRBJ2-1, with TRBD1 identical over 8 junction bases. Sequenced input: naive CD4+ T cells sorted from blood. The cell subset or site label, as the study defines it: CD45RA+ positively selected. This sequence was found in a man younger than 35 in good health. The DNA sequence is given as TGTGCCAGCAGCGGACAGGGCGAGCAGTTCTTC. Translated, this gives CASSGQGEQFF.